The 2 T cell receptor beta chains listed next were all sequenced from one sample in a study of T cells in localized non-small cell lung cancer. Sequencing was performed with immunoSEQ multiplex PCR; in TCRdb, only in-frame clones are kept and a portion is missing. This sample has under 100,000 clones, with around 89% found just once. The sample in question was peripheral blood, obtained before any cancer treatment. The receptors were sampled from a woman aged 35 to 75 with stage I squamous cell lung carcinoma.

V usage is TRBV30 and J usage is TRBJ1-1; a possible D gene is TRBD1 (5 bases). The germline gives CDR1 GTSNPN, CDR2 SVGIG (reference sequence). V lost 2 bases and J 7 bases, leaving 26 bases between the germline ends. The CDR3 has 17 amino acids. CDR3 residues: CAWSLYVRGSGAGEAFF. The CDR3 DNA follows: TGTGCCTGGAGTTTGTACGTACGGGGCAGTGGAGCGGGTGAAGCTTTCTTT.

This clone was observed a single time. This sequence joins TRBV30 and TRBJ2-2; D possibly corresponds to TRBD2 (7 bases). CDR1 GTSNPN and CDR2 SVGIG come from the germline V gene (reference sequence). The V and J ends lost 7 bases and 2 bases respectively, with 17 bases between them. This CDR3 is built from 15 residues. The CDR3 sequence: CALEVGGPNTGELFF. Here the CDR3 DNA reads TGTGCCTTGGAGGTCGGGGGGCCTAACACCGGGGAGCTGTTTTTT.